The T cell receptor beta chain described here comes from a study of molecular identifiers for immune sequencing clone quantification. This clonotype has a handful of counts. One entry per CDR3 protein, called by TCRdb with MiXCR from the PCR reads. The sample lists 600,000 to 650,000 distinct CDR3 sequences, about 20% occurring once. V lost 4 bases to trimming and J lost 7 bases; unmatched junction nucleotides: 9. Germline loops: CDR1 LGHNA, CDR2 YNFKEQ. This CDR3 spans 15 amino acids. The origin of this receptor is a human donor in good health. Some libraries in this study had Jurkat cell RNA spiked in. This sequence joins TRBV4-2 and TRBJ1-1; 10 bases are a match to TRBD1. The sequencing input was naive CD8+ T cells from blood, with Jurkat cell RNA spiked in. Subset noted: FACS-sorted CD8+CD4-CCR7+CD45RA+ naive T cells. CDR3 region: CASSPGDRGIVEAFF. In DNA form, the CDR3 reads TGTGCCAGCAGCCCTGGGGACAGGGGAATCGTTGAAGCTTTCTTT.